Detailed here is one T cell receptor (beta chain). This sample was included in a study of blood T cell repertoires in COVID-19. Study summary: Sites across the United States, Italy and Spain contributed samples from acute and convalescent COVID-19. Sources were T cells, B-cell-depleted T cells, or PBMCs; the material itself was cDNA or gDNA.

In the authors' workflow: How many nucleated cells were present was estimated from reference gene primer amplification. Clones were read by immunoSEQ multiplex PCR, and TCRdb kept only the in-frame ones, dropping some. V and J calls and clone size are copied from that table; D and trimming were computed from the DNA. Of around 250,000 clones in the sample, roughly four fifths were seen once. V shed 1 base, J shed 6 bases, and the junction held 9 bases outside the gene matches. From germline, CDR1 is LGHNA and CDR2 YNFKEQ. This CDR3 has 16 residues. This rearrangement joins TRBV4-2 to TRBJ2-7; TRBD1 matches 10 bases. Sequencing was carried out using peripheral blood. The source is a woman older than 75 with acute or convalescent COVID-19. CDR3 coding DNA: TGTGCCAGCAGCCAAGTCCCCTCCGGACAGGGGGGCGAGCAGTACTTC. Residues: CASSQVPSGQGGEQYF.